The text below deals with one T cell receptor beta chain. Its specificity is not known. TCRdb redid the calling of the reads with MiXCR, one entry per CDR3 protein. The sample holds some 920,000 distinct CDR3 sequences, roughly 31% seen once. The V and J ends lost 4 bases and 6 bases respectively, with 3 bases between them. This CDR3 is 10 amino acids long. CDR1 is LNHDA, CDR2 SQIVND, per germline (reference sequence). The sample originates from a study of T cell repertoires in cytomegalovirus infection. Study background: Public TCR beta signatures indicated both CMV infection and matching HLA type. Study outcomes and limitations: Carriers of CMV and the relevant HLA type were discriminated by public TCR beta frequency.

Material: cultured CD8+ T cells from PBMCs, obtained from culture after CMV antigen stimulation. This TCR was recovered from a human donor in good health (CMV status not recorded). Some clones in this sample may be carry-over from other donors' samples. The chain combines TRBV19 with TRBJ1-1; D is unresolved. CDR3 in DNA: TGTGCCAGTAGTAATTCTGAAGCTTTCTTT. Protein product: CASSNSEAFF.